The rows below give T cell receptor beta chains drawn from one sample of a study of blood T cell repertoires in COVID-19. Using immunoSEQ multiplex PCR, the repertoire was profiled, and TCRdb retains in-frame clones only, with some absent. The table lists 60,000 to 70,000 clones, around four fifths of them singletons. The sequencing sample was made of peripheral blood. The receptor set was obtained from a human donor in a cohort sampled during active COVID-19. The CDR3 runs from the conserved cysteine through the conserved F or W. A D gene is named only where the DNA matches it firmly. The size of a clone is reported for some rows only, either as once, few or many, or as a class for expanded clones.

abundance,len,v_gene,j_gene,d_gene,CDR3nt,CDR3aa
few,14,TRBV7-9,TRBJ2-7,NA,TGTGCCAGCAGCTCTCGGGAGATCCCCTACGAGCAGTACTTC,CASSSREIPYEQYF
NA,14,TRBV19,TRBJ1-1,NA,TGTGCCAGTAGTATTTCAGGGGTCGGGACTGAAGCTTTCTTT,CASSISGVGTEAFF
NA,12,TRBV18,TRBJ1-5,NA,TGTGCCAGCTCACCGGGGGGGCAGCCCCAGCATTTT,CASSPGGQPQHF
NA,19,TRBV27,TRBJ2-6,TRBD1,TGTGCCAGCAGTAAACGTGACAGGGGGCGCGGAGCTGGGGCCAACGTCCTGACTTTC,CASSKRDRGRGAGANVLTF
NA,14,TRBV2,TRBJ1-2,TRBD1,TGTGCCAGCAGGGGACAGGATTCTAACTATGGCTACACCTTC,CASRGQDSNYGYTF
NA,16,TRBV19,TRBJ1-5,TRBD1,TGTGCCAGTAGTGCTCCGGACAGGGGGCTCTGGCAGCCCCAGCATTTT,CASSAPDRGLWQPQHF
NA,14,TRBV5-1,TRBJ1-4,NA,TGCGCCAGCAGCTACGACAGCCGGAGCGAAAAACTGTTTTTT,CASSYDSRSEKLFF
few,17,TRBV28,TRBJ2-7,TRBD1,TGTGCCAGCAGTACCGGTAGACAGGGCCGAGCGTCCTACGAGCAGTACTTC,CASSTGRQGRASYEQYF
once,13,TRBV15,TRBJ2-3,NA,TGTGCGACGACTGAAATCTACACAGATACGCAGTATTTT,CATTEIYTDTQYF
NA,14,TRBV12-5,TRBJ2-5,TRBD1,TGTGCTAGTGGTCCGGGACAGGGGCAAGAGACCCAGTACTTC,CASGPGQGQETQYF
NA,12,TRBV6-5,TRBJ1-2,NA,TGTGCCAGCGGAGGCCAGGGGTATGGCTACACCTTC,CASGGQGYGYTF
NA,13,TRBV23-1,TRBJ2-5,NA,TGCGCCAGCAGTCGGGGCACACAAGAGACCCAGTACTTC,CASSRGTQETQYF
once,14,TRBV9,TRBJ2-1,NA,TGTGCCAGCAGCGTAGCAGGGAACTACAATGAGCAGTTCTTC,CASSVAGNYNEQFF
NA,15,TRBV4-1,TRBJ2-5,TRBD2,TGCGCCAGCAGCCCTGGGACTAGCGGGGAAGAGACCCAGTACTTC,CASSPGTSGEETQYF
NA,15,TRBV19,TRBJ2-3,NA,TGTGCCAGTAGTATTGGTAACAGGGTAACAGATACGCAGTATTTT,CASSIGNRVTDTQYF
NA,14,TRBV6-5,TRBJ1-1,NA,TGTGCCAGCAGTTACCAAGCAGGGAACACTGAAGCTTTCTTT,CASSYQAGNTEAFF
once,14,TRBV15,TRBJ1-1,NA,TGTGCCACCAGCAGATGGACAACACCCCCTGAGGCTTTCTTT,CATSRWTTPPEAFF
NA,13,TRBV29-1,TRBJ1-5,TRBD1,TGCAGCTTCCGACAGGGAGGCAATCAGCCCCAGCATTTT,CSFRQGGNQPQHF
many,19,TRBV4-3,TRBJ1-5,NA,TGCGCCAGCAGCCAAGACGGAGGAAAGGGGGTTGGGGGCAATCAGCCCCAGCATTTT,CASSQDGGKGVGGNQPQHF
NA,15,TRBV6-2/TRBV6-3,TRBJ2-7,TRBD1,TGTGCCAGCAGTCCAATCCGGGACAGGACCTACGAGCAGTACTTC,CASSPIRDRTYEQYF
NA,14,TRBV2,TRBJ2-2,NA,TGTGCCAGCAGTGAGCGACTCCAACCCGGGGAGCTGTTTTTT,CASSERLQPGELFF
NA,16,TRBV11-3,TRBJ1-4,TRBD1,TGTGCCAGCAGCCTGTCGACGGGACAGGGTAGGGAAAAACTGTTTTTT,CASSLSTGQGREKLFF
NA,14,TRBV7-3,TRBJ1-2,NA,TGTGCCAGCAGCTTAACTGTACAGAACTATGGCTACACCTTC,CASSLTVQNYGYTF
NA,14,TRBV6-5,TRBJ1-3,NA,TGTGCCACCCTGGTCAGAAGCTCTGGAAACACCATATATTTT,CATLVRSSGNTIYF
few,15,TRBV9,TRBJ1-2,TRBD1,TGTGCCAGCAGCGTCACTCGACAGGGTTGGAATGGCTACACCTTC,CASSVTRQGWNGYTF
NA,15,TRBV19,TRBJ2-3,NA,TGTGCCAGTAGTCTACCTAGCCCTTGGGCAGATACGCAGTATTTT,CASSLPSPWADTQYF
once,12,TRBV30,TRBJ1-2,TRBD1,TGTGCCTGGACTAAGGACAGGGGCGGCTACACCTTC,CAWTKDRGGYTF
NA,12,TRBV2,TRBJ1-1,TRBD1,TGTGCCAGCAGCTATTACAGGGGGGAAGCTTTCTTT,CASSYYRGEAFF
NA,14,TRBV27,TRBJ2-5,NA,TGTGCCAGCAACCGTTTGAAGCGTAGGGAGACCCAGTACTTC,CASNRLKRRETQYF
NA,16,TRBV5-1,TRBJ2-3,TRBD2,TGCGCCAGCAGCTTGTTAACCGCGGGGGGCACAGATACGCAGTATTTT,CASSLLTAGGTDTQYF
once,15,TRBV5-8,TRBJ1-2,NA,TGTGCCAGCAGCTTGGATGGACAGAGTTTTAATGGCTACACCTTC,CASSLDGQSFNGYTF
NA,17,TRBV10-3,TRBJ1-2,TRBD1,TGTGCCATCAGTGAGTCTCCCTACAGGGGAACTAACTATGGCTACACCTTC,CAISESPYRGTNYGYTF
NA,15,TRBV28,TRBJ2-7,TRBD1,TGTGCCAGCAGGGACGACAGGGGGGAGTCCTACGAGCAGTACTTC,CASRDDRGESYEQYF
NA,14,TRBV9,TRBJ2-3,NA,TGTGCCAGCAGCGTAAAACAGGGTACAGATACGCAGTATTTT,CASSVKQGTDTQYF
NA,17,TRBV25-1,TRBJ2-3,NA,TGTGCCAGCAGTGAATCCCCCAAAGGGGGAGGCACAGATACGCAGTATTTT,CASSESPKGGGTDTQYF
NA,15,TRBV7-3,TRBJ2-1,TRBD1,TGTGCCAGCAGCCCTACTTCAGACAGGGTTGATGAGCAGTTCTTC,CASSPTSDRVDEQFF
once,17,TRBV11-2,TRBJ1-3,NA,TGTGCCAGCAGCGAGGACAGACCAGAGATCTCTGGAAACACCATATATTTT,CASSEDRPEISGNTIYF
NA,14,TRBV7-2,TRBJ1-3,NA,TGTGCCAGCAGCTTAGGGGGCGCAGGAAACACCATATATTTT,CASSLGGAGNTIYF